The 30 T cell receptor beta chains in this list originate from one sample, sequenced in a study of T cell responses to AZD1222 COVID-19 vaccine. Some clones are missing from TCRdb's copy, which holds only in-frame ones; the method was immunoSEQ multiplex PCR. In the table there are 80,000 to 100,000 clones, more than 90% of which are singletons. Here the sequenced sample was peripheral blood, taken on day 0 of AZD1222 vaccination. These receptor sequences come from an adult in good health.

V gene TRBV5-1 combines with J gene TRBJ2-3, with D uncertain. The CDR3 has 15 residues. CDR1 and CDR2 from the germline V gene are SGHRS and YFSETQ. The V and J ends lost 1 base and 6 bases respectively, with 15 bases between them. The CDR3 DNA sequence: TGCGCCAGCAGCTTGTCCCTTACCACGGGCGATACGCAGTATTTT. Its protein product is CASSLSLTTGDTQYF. The complete variable domain, with remaining parts taken from reference TRBV5-1 and TRBJ2-3, reads KAGVTQTPRYLIKTRGQQVTLSCSPISGHRSVSWYQQTPGQGLQFLFEYFSETQRNKGNFPGRFSGRQFSNSRSEMNVSTLELGDSALYLCASSLSLTTGDTQYFGPGTRLTVL.

The rearrangement joins TRBV5-1 to TRBJ2-6; 10 bases line up with TRBD1. Trimming cost V 4 bases and J 0 bases; bases outside gene matches: 4. Germline V CDR1 and CDR2: SGHRS, YFSETQ. The CDR3 length is 17 residues. The CDR3 here is CASSPGQGPSGANVLTF. In DNA form, the CDR3 reads TGCGCCAGCAGCCCGGGACAGGGGCCCTCTGGGGCCAACGTCCTGACTTTC.

As DNA, the CDR3 is TGTGCCAGCGCTTCGGACGGGGGGCAGTACGAGCAGTACTTC. Its protein product is CASASDGGQYEQYF. The chain joins TRBV5-6 to TRBJ2-7, with D tentatively TRBD2 (7 bases). CDR1 is SGHDT and CDR2 is YYEEEE in the germline V gene. The CDR3 covers 14 residues. The germline V and J ends were trimmed by 7 bases and 4 bases, with 18 bases remaining between them.

The chain joins TRBV28 to TRBJ1-1; no clear D. The germline V gene encodes CDR1 MDHEN and CDR2 SYDVKM. Trimming shortened V by 4 bases and J by 6 bases, and 12 bases separated the two germline ends. This CDR3 region has 13 residues. DNA for the CDR3: TGTGCCAGCAGTTCCCTCGGCAGGTCTGAAGCTTTCTTT. This codes for CASSSLGRSEAFF.

CDR3 nucleotides: TGTGCCAGCAGCTTGACAGAGGCCTACGAGCAGTACTTC. It specifies CASSLTEAYEQYF. V usage is TRBV7-2 and J usage is TRBJ2-7, with D perhaps TRBD1 (5 bases). V lost 3 bases and J lost 2, with 8 bases in between. Germline V gene lookup returns CDR1 SGHTA and CDR2 FQGNSA. This CDR3 contains 13 residues. Based on the CDR3 plus reference TRBV7-2 and TRBJ2-7, the full variable domain is GAGVSQSPSNKVTEKGKDVELRCDPISGHTALYWYRQSLGQGLEFLIYFQGNSAPDKSGLPSDRFSAERTGGSVSTLTIQRTQQEDSAVYLCASSLTEAYEQYFGPGTRLTVT.

The V gene is TRBV11-3, the J gene TRBJ2-2; 7 bases match TRBD2. Per the germline V gene, CDR1 is SGHNT and CDR2 is YENEEA. This CDR3 has 14 residues. The V and J ends lost 8 bases and 1 base, in that order; junction bases with no gene match: 4. The CDR3 DNA reads as TGTGCCAGCCGCCGCGGGGGGAACACCGGGGAGCTGTTTTTT. Translated: CASRRGGNTGELFF. The variable domain in full, with the rest retrieved from reference TRBV11-3 and TRBJ2-2, is EAGVVQSPRYKIIEKKQPVAFWCNPISGHNTLYWYLQNLGQGPELLIRYENEEAVDDSQLPKDRFSAERLKGVDSTLKIQPAELGDSAVYLCASRRGGNTGELFFGEGSRLTVL.

This sequence joins TRBV7-2 and TRBJ2-1; 7 bases are shared with TRBD1. V trimming: 5 bases; J trimming: 0 bases; junction bases outside the gene matches: 7. From germline, CDR1 is SGHTA and CDR2 FQGNSA. There are 16 residues in the CDR3. CDR3 residues: CASSPTGPSSYNEQFF. CDR3 DNA: TGTGCCAGCAGCCCGACAGGGCCAAGCTCCTACAATGAGCAGTTCTTC. Full variable domain (remainder filled in from reference TRBV7-2 and TRBJ2-1): GAGVSQSPSNKVTEKGKDVELRCDPISGHTALYWYRQSLGQGLEFLIYFQGNSAPDKSGLPSDRFSAERTGGSVSTLTIQRTQQEDSAVYLCASSPTGPSSYNEQFFGPGTRLTVL.

V gene TRBV5-4 combines with J gene TRBJ2-7; D may match TRBD1 or TRBD2 (5 bases each). CDR1 and CDR2 from the germline V gene are SGHNT and YYREEE (reference sequence). Trimming shortened V by 3 bases and J by 2 bases, and 9 bases separated the two germline ends. The CDR3 extends over 13 amino acids. The CDR3 DNA reads as TGTGCCAGCAGCTGGGACGGTGCCTACGAGCAGTACTTC. This translates into CASSWDGAYEQYF.

This clone came up once. V gene TRBV19 combines with J gene TRBJ2-5, with TRBD2 identical over 12 bases. The V gene end was trimmed by 5 bases and the J gene end by 5 bases; junction bases not matched to a gene: 15. The CDR3 covers 18 residues. Germline V gene sequence: CDR1 LNHDA, CDR2 SQIVND (reference sequence). This CDR3 reads CASSVLAGGLGFSETQYF. CDR3 nucleotide sequence: TGTGCCAGTAGTGTTCTAGCGGGGGGGCTTGGTTTTTCGGAGACCCAGTACTTC.

The gene calls are TRBV5-6 and TRBJ1-5; a weak D match, TRBD1 (6 bases). Germline V gene sequence: CDR1 SGHDT, CDR2 YYEEEE. V lost 3 bases, J lost 0 bases, and 7 bases lay in between. The CDR3 has 14 residues. In nucleotides, the CDR3 is TGTGCCAGCAGCTGGGGGCGTAGCAATCAGCCCCAGCATTTT. It is translated as CASSWGRSNQPQHF.

This clone has a single count. The rearrangement links TRBV5-1 to TRBJ1-4; 9 bases align to TRBD1. The CDR3 runs to 15 residues. V shed 0 bases, J shed 8 bases, and the junction held 5 bases outside the gene matches. Germline V gene sequence: CDR1 SGHRS, CDR2 YFSETQ. Written as DNA, the CDR3 is TGCGCCAGCAGCTTGGCGGGACAGGGTCGGGAAAAACTGTTTTTT. This sequence encodes CASSLAGQGREKLFF.

The chain has TRBV5-6 and TRBJ2-7; D is perhaps TRBD1 (6 bases). Trimming took 4 bases from V and 1 from J, leaving 12 bases between them. The CDR3 sequence is 14 residues long. Germline V lookup: CDR1 SGHDT, CDR2 YYEEEE. The CDR3 DNA is TGTGCCAGCAGCGTCGGACAGTTATCCTACGAGCAGTACTTC. As protein: CASSVGQLSYEQYF.

The chain has TRBV6-6 and TRBJ2-5; D remains ambiguous. Deletions cut 10 bases from V and 5 bases from J, with 11 bases between. CDR1 MNHNY and CDR2 SVGAGI come from the germline V gene (reference sequence). CDR3 length: 11 amino acids. CDR3 loop: CATHIGETQYF. CDR3 coding DNA: TGTGCCACCCACATTGGGGAGACCCAGTACTTC.

The chain combines TRBV15 with TRBJ2-5; the D gene is possibly TRBD2 (6 bases). The CDR3 contains 15 residues. V was cut by 0 bases and J by 5 bases, with 13 bases left in between. Germline CDR1 LNHNV, CDR2 YYDKDF (reference sequence). CDR3 sequence: CATSRDTAGGETQYF. The CDR3, as DNA: TGTGCCACCAGCAGAGATACGGCCGGAGGGGAGACCCAGTACTTC. The full variable domain, completed using reference TRBV15 and TRBJ2-5, is DAMVIQNPRYQVTQFGKPVTLSCSQTLNHNVMYWYQQKSSQAPKLLFHYYDKDFNNEADTPDNFQSRRPNTSFCFLDIRSPGLGDTAMYLCATSRDTAGGETQYFGPGTRLLVL.

The chain links TRBV7-9 to TRBJ1-1; the D gene is possibly TRBD1 (6 bases). This CDR3 is 12 amino acids long. CDR1 SEHNR and CDR2 FQNEAQ come from the germline V gene (reference sequence). The germline V and J ends were trimmed by 0 bases and 10 bases, with 9 bases remaining between them. The CDR3 coding sequence is TGTGCCAGCAGCTTAGCGAGGGGGAGAGCTTTCTTT. This codes for CASSLARGRAFF.

The J gene is TRBJ2-7, the V gene TRBV2; 10 nucleotides line up with TRBD2. V lost 8 bases and J lost 3; bases outside the gene matches: 4. The length of the CDR3 is 13 residues. Germline V CDR1 and CDR2: SNHLY, FYNNEI. CDR3 in DNA: TGTGCCAGCTCTAGCGGGAGTCGCTACGAGCAGTACTTC. Translated, it gives CASSSGSRYEQYF.

The chain combines TRBV27 with TRBJ1-4; unclear D gene. This CDR3 spans 13 amino acids. The germline CDR1 and CDR2 sequences are MNHEY and SMNVEV (reference sequence). V lost 7 bases, J lost 6 bases, and 12 bases lay in between. CDR3 bases: TGTGCCAGCACGCATTCGCCGGATGAAAAACTGTTTTTT. This gives the protein CASTHSPDEKLFF.

CDR3 in amino acids: CASSIRSELTEAFF. In DNA form, the CDR3 reads TGCGCCAGCAGCATACGTTCGGAACTGACTGAAGCTTTCTTT. This chain joins TRBV5-1 and TRBJ1-1; D is unclear. Germline V lookup: CDR1 SGHRS, CDR2 YFSETQ. V lost 4 bases and J lost 5, with 15 bases in between. The CDR3 consists of 14 residues.

The chain has TRBV12-3 or TRBV12-4 and TRBJ1-6; 9 bases align to TRBD1. The CDR3 is made up of 13 amino acids. With 6 bases clipped from V and 11 bases from J, the junction kept 5 bases outside the gene matches. The DNA for the CDR3 is TGTGCCAGCAGGCGGACAGGGGCGACACCCCTCCACTTT. Its protein product is CASRRTGATPLHF.

This chain joins TRBV7-9 and TRBJ1-2; the D is unclear. This CDR3 is 14 amino acids long. Germline V gene data show CDR1 as SEHNR and CDR2 as FQNEAQ (reference sequence). V lost 6 bases to trimming and J lost 7 bases, with 18 bases between them. The CDR3 spells CASRPPVRGFGYTF. The DNA of the CDR3 is TGTGCCAGCAGACCCCCTGTGAGAGGATTTGGCTACACCTTC.

This rearrangement joins TRBV4-3 to TRBJ2-3, with D possibly TRBD2 on 5 matching bases. CDR3 length: 14 amino acids. The germline gives CDR1 LGHNA, CDR2 YSLEER. Trimming stripped 0 bases from V and 7 bases from J, with 11 bases between. The DNA of the CDR3 is TGCGCCAGCAGCCAAGAGACGGGAACAAATACGCAGTATTTT. Protein sequence: CASSQETGTNTQYF.

The rearrangement uses TRBV3-1 (or the pseudogene TRBV3-2) and TRBJ2-1, with D hard to call. Trimming shortened V by 0 bases and J by 0 bases, and 12 bases separated the two germline ends. The CDR3 sequence is 17 residues long. CDR1 is LGHDT, CDR2 YNNKEL, per germline (reference sequence). CDR3 bases: TGTGCCAGCAGCCAAGATGGTGGCCCTATCTCCTACAATGAGCAGTTCTTC. This translates into CASSQDGGPISYNEQFF.

This chain links TRBV11-3 with TRBJ1-3; a weak D match, TRBD1 (5 bases). This CDR3 comprises 15 residues. Germline V gene lookup returns CDR1 SGHNT and CDR2 YENEEA. V lost 1 base to trimming and J lost 6 bases, with 13 bases between them. The DNA of the CDR3 is TGTGCCAGCAGCTTAGGCCATCAAGGGGAAAACACCATATATTTT. It specifies CASSLGHQGENTIYF.

The V call is TRBV5-4, the J call TRBJ1-2; D call uncertain. Germline values: CDR1 SGHNT, CDR2 YYREEE (reference sequence). The CDR3 is made up of 16 amino acids. V lost 4 bases, J lost 2 bases, and 18 bases lay in between. CDR3 bases: TGTGCCAGCAGCCCATCCCGCCCGGAGCCGAACTATGGCTACACCTTC. This codes for CASSPSRPEPNYGYTF.

J is TRBJ2-7 and V is TRBV1; the D call TRBD1 from the table was never checked on the DNA. TRBV1 is assigned pseudogene status. CDR3 length: 16 amino acids. The DNA of the CDR3 is TGCACCAGCAGCCCCGCCGGTGACAGGGGGCTCCACGAGCAGTACTTC. Amino acids: CTSSPAGDRGLHEQYF.

This clone was detected only once. The V call is TRBV7-3, the J call TRBJ2-1; 9 bases fit TRBD1. The CDR3 loop spans 16 amino acids. Germline values: CDR1 SGHTA, CDR2 FQGTGA. The V segment lost 3 bases and the J segment 8 bases; nucleotides outside the gene matches: 11. The CDR3 DNA reads as TGTGCCAGCAGCTTTTCCGGGACAGGGAAGAGTCATGAGCAGTTCTTC. This sequence encodes CASSFSGTGKSHEQFF.

This chain links TRBV5-1 with TRBJ2-3; D is possibly TRBD1 (5 bases). V dropped 2 bases and J dropped 4 bases, with 17 bases sitting between them. Per germline, CDR1 SGHRS and CDR2 YFSETQ. The CDR3 sequence is 16 residues long. CDR3 in amino acids: CASSFEAGLVPDTQYF. CDR3 DNA sequence: TGCGCCAGCAGCTTCGAGGCAGGGTTAGTCCCAGATACGCAGTATTTT. The whole variable domain, filled in from reference TRBV5-1 and TRBJ2-3, reads KAGVTQTPRYLIKTRGQQVTLSCSPISGHRSVSWYQQTPGQGLQFLFEYFSETQRNKGNFPGRFSGRQFSNSRSEMNVSTLELGDSALYLCASSFEAGLVPDTQYFGPGTRLTVL.

V and J are TRBV5-5 and TRBJ2-5, with TRBD1 matching over 7 bases. This CDR3 is built from 14 residues. From germline, CDR1 is SGHKS and CDR2 YYEKEE (reference sequence). V was clipped by 2 bases and J by 1 base; unmatched bases: 2. CDR3 sequence: CASSLWDSQETQYF. CDR3 sequence (DNA): TGTGCCAGCAGCTTATGGGACAGCCAAGAGACCCAGTACTTC. The variable domain in full, completed from reference TRBV5-5 and TRBJ2-5, reads DAGVTQSPTHLIKTRGQQVTLRCSPISGHKSVSWYQQVLGQGPQFIFQYYEKEERGRGNFPDRFSARQFPNYSSELNVNALLLGDSALYLCASSLWDSQETQYFGPGTRLLVL.

The CDR3 here is CASRGGAGTEAFF. The CDR3 DNA is TGTGCCAGTAGGGGGGGCGCGGGCACTGAAGCTTTCTTT. V gene TRBV19 combines with J gene TRBJ1-1; maybe TRBD1 (6 bases). The ends were cut back, 6 bases at V and 4 bases at J, with 12 bases in the middle. The CDR3 spans 13 residues. Germline V CDR1 and CDR2: LNHDA, SQIVND (reference sequence). Full variable domain (missing parts from reference TRBV19 and TRBJ1-1): DGGITQSPKYLFRKEGQNVTLSCEQNLNHDAMYWYRQDPGQGLRLIYYSQIVNDFQKGDIAEGYSVSREKKESFPLTVTSAQKNPTAFYLCASRGGAGTEAFFGQGTRLTVV.

The table lists this clone with a count of one. The chain is built from TRBV9 and TRBJ2-7; D not resolved. V was cut by 4 bases and J by 0 bases, with 14 bases left in between. This CDR3 region has 15 residues. Germline assignment: CDR1 SGDLS and CDR2 YYNGEE. The CDR3 spells CASSRGGLSSYEQYF. DNA of the CDR3: TGTGCCAGCAGCCGAGGTGGGCTCAGCTCCTACGAGCAGTACTTC.